The rows below give T cell receptor beta chains drawn from one sample of a study of T-cell reconstitution after alpha-beta-depleted transplantation in children. TCRdb redid the calling of the PCR reads with MiXCR, one entry per CDR3 protein. Here the sample spans about 310,000 distinct CDR3 sequences, approximately 20% being singletons. The input for sequencing was PBMCs, mostly from graft donor cells, taken 180 days after TCRalphabeta/CD19-depleted stem cell transplant. The source of these receptors is a male patient between 5 and 17 years old who had a stem cell transplant for acute lymphoblastic leukemia, so the T cells may come from the graft donor. Both conserved end residues are part of each CDR3. D genes are given only for firm matches. The size field is filled for only some rows; it gives once, few, many or a size class.

j_gene,abundance,d_gene,v_gene,CDR3nt,CDR3aa
TRBJ2-7,once,TRBD1,TRBV6-1,TGTGCCAGCACTCTCAGGGACAGGGCCTACGAGCAGTACTTC,CASTLRDRAYEQYF
TRBJ1-5,few,TRBD1,TRBV29-1,TGCAGCGTTCAATCTGGACAGGGCAATCAGCCCCAGCATTTT,CSVQSGQGNQPQHF
TRBJ2-2,few,.,TRBV29-1,TGCAGCGGCCAACCGTACACCGGGGAGCTGTTTTTT,CSGQPYTGELFF
TRBJ1-2,.,.,TRBV5-1,TGCGCCAGCAGTATGGCCGGGGCAAACTATGGCTACACCTTC,CASSMAGANYGYTF
TRBJ1-5,few,.,TRBV7-9,TGTGCCAGCAGAAGGGAATCTGGCCAGCCCCAGCATTTT,CASRRESGQPQHF
TRBJ1-1,few,.,TRBV10-3,TGTGCCATCATCGGAAACACGGGGGACACTGAAGCTTTCTTT,CAIIGNTGDTEAFF
TRBJ2-1,few,TRBD2,TRBV11-1,TGTGCCAGCAGCACCCGGACTAGCGGGACCTACGCAGCCTACAATGAGCAGTTCTTC,CASSTRTSGTYAAYNEQFF
TRBJ2-3,many,TRBD2,TRBV5-1,TGCGCCAGCAGCCCCGGACTAGCGGGAGTGAGAGCAGATACGCAGTATTTT,CASSPGLAGVRADTQYF
TRBJ2-2,.,.,TRBV2,TGTGCCAATACGGGGATCGCCGGGGAGCTGTTTTTT,CANTGIAGELFF
TRBJ2-2,.,.,TRBV9,TGTGCCAGCAGCGTAGGCAGGGGCGCCGGGGAGCTGTTTTTT,CASSVGRGAGELFF